The T cell receptor (beta chain) under discussion was sequenced for a study of T cells in Graves' hyperthyroidism and ophthalmopathy. Study-level information: Staff took peripheral blood when the initial diagnosis was made, before any treatment began. General observations from the study: The majority of expanded thyroid clonotypes above 0.001 also appeared in blood.

Absence of ophthalmopathy progression within 18 months defined stable Graves' hyperthyroidism. This clonotype has a count of ten or more. Its specificity is not known. TCR beta CDR3 sequences were amplified from RNA transcripts. The TCR CDR3 was amplified in a first-round RT-PCR using the HTBI primer set. TCRdb recomputed calls from the multiplex PCR reads with MiXCR, one row per CDR3 protein. In the table there are about 560,000 distinct CDR3 sequences, over 15% of which are singletons. V gave up 5 bases and J gave up 6 bases; unmatched junction bases: 3. This CDR3 comprises 14 residues. CDR1 DFQATT and CDR2 SNEGSKA come from the germline V gene (reference sequence).

This receptor was identified in a woman between 18 and 30 years old with Graves' hyperthyroidism. Material: blood. This chain uses TRBV20-1 with TRBJ2-1; the match to TRBD2 covers 14 bases. The CDR3 region is CSAQGLAGVNEQFF. The CDR3 DNA follows: TGCAGTGCTCAGGGACTAGCGGGAGTCAATGAGCAGTTCTTC.